Shown below are 29 T cell receptor beta chains from a single sample sequenced in a study of OX40 agonist ivuxolimab in advanced cancers. The assay was immunoSEQ multiplex PCR, and TCRdb's table has in-frame clones only and misses some. The data hold tens of thousands of clones, with 70% to 90% observed a single time. This sample comprised CD4+ or CD8+ T cells sorted from blood, obtained in a trial of the OX40 agonist ivuxolimab. These receptors all stem from an adult with an advanced solid tumor such as melanoma, head and neck, liver or kidney cancer.

The chain couples TRBV27 to TRBJ2-3; the match to TRBD1 covers 8 bases. CDR3 length: 20 amino acids. CDR1 is MNHEY and CDR2 is SMNVEV in the germline V gene (reference sequence). The ends lost 7 bases at V and 0 bases at J; junction bases unmatched: 21. The DNA for the CDR3 is TGTGCCAGCATACTTACTGGGACAGGTTTATTACTTCCCAGCACAGATACGCAGTATTTT. It translates to CASILTGTGLLLPSTDTQYF.

This sequence joins TRBV21-1 and TRBJ1-5. TRBV21-1 is given as a pseudogene. This CDR3 region has 15 residues. CDR3 sequence (DNA): TGTGCCAGCAGCAAAAAAGGCTACAGCAATCAGCCCCAGCATTTT. Its translation is CASSKKGYSNQPQHF.

This chain joins TRBV7-2 and TRBJ2-5, with TRBD1 matching over 7 bases. Germline loops: CDR1 SGHTA, CDR2 FQGNSA. The trim removed 4 bases at V and 3 bases at J, leaving 8 bases unmatched. The CDR3 is 15 amino acids. The CDR3 DNA is TGTGCCAGCAGCTGGCCGGGGACAGCTAAAGAGACCCAGTACTTC. As protein: CASSWPGTAKETQYF.

J is TRBJ2-3 and V is TRBV5-6, with D perhaps TRBD2 (7 bases). The germline V gene encodes CDR1 SGHDT and CDR2 YYEEEE. CDR3 length: 15 residues. Trimming took off 4 bases at V and 1 base at J, with 13 bases between the two ends. CDR3 protein: CASSTGGLGTDTQYF. The CDR3 coding sequence is TGTGCCAGCAGCACCGGGGGGCTCGGCACAGATACGCAGTATTTT.

As regards this clone: Other nucleotide sequences in the sample specify the same CDR3. The chain links TRBV10-3 to TRBJ1-5; weak D call: TRBD1 (6 bases). V lost 0 bases, J lost 7 bases, and 10 bases lay in between. This CDR3 contains 14 residues. Per the germline V gene, CDR1 is ENHRY and CDR2 is SYGVKD. CDR3 in DNA: TGTGCCATCAGTGAGTCCGCACAGGGACAGCCCCAGCATTTT. Its protein is CAISESAQGQPQHF.

The rearrangement links TRBV7-6 to TRBJ2-7, with TRBD2 matching over 8 bases. This CDR3 region has 16 residues. V was pared by 6 bases and J by 1 base, with 11 bases of the junction left unmatched. Germline V gives CDR1 SGHVS, CDR2 FNYEAQ. This chain's CDR3 is CASSPLAGRQSYEQYF. As DNA, the CDR3 is TGTGCCAGCAGTCCTTTAGCGGGGCGTCAGTCCTACGAGCAGTACTTC.

This chain connects TRBV30 to TRBJ2-7; 9 bases are a match to TRBD1. CDR1 is GTSNPN and CDR2 is SVGIG in the germline V gene (reference sequence). The CDR3 has 12 amino acids. J was trimmed by 7 bases and V by 3 bases; bases with no gene match: 4. CDR3 in amino acids: CAWRGTGLEQYF. CDR3 DNA sequence: TGTGCCTGGAGGGGGACAGGGCTAGAGCAGTACTTC.

This clone has a handful of counts. J is TRBJ1-6 and V is TRBV19; maybe TRBD1 (5 bases). The V and J ends lost 7 bases and 7 bases respectively, with 11 bases between them. Germline V gives CDR1 LNHDA, CDR2 SQIVND (reference sequence). The CDR3 length is 13 residues. CDR3 coding DNA: TGTGCCAGTACAGGGAGAGGGAATTCACCCCTCCACTTT. Translation gives CASTGRGNSPLHF.

V gene TRBV5-4 combines with J gene TRBJ1-1; no definite D call. Germline V gene data show CDR1 as SGHNT and CDR2 as YYREEE (reference sequence). V lost 4 bases and J lost 4, with 11 bases in between. The CDR3 loop spans 13 amino acids. CDR3 protein: CASSLRGATEAFF. Written as DNA, the CDR3 is TGTGCCAGCAGCCTTCGAGGAGCCACTGAAGCTTTCTTT. Drawing the rest from reference TRBV5-4 and TRBJ1-1, the complete variable domain is ETGVTQSPTHLIKTRGQQVTLRCSSQSGHNTVSWYQQALGQGPQFIFQYYREEENGRGNFPPRFSGLQFPNYSSELNVNALELDDSALYLCASSLRGATEAFFGQGTRLTVV.

The rearrangement links TRBV7-7 to TRBJ2-6; D call uncertain. The CDR3 sequence is 16 residues long. Germline V gene sequence: CDR1 SSHAT, CDR2 FNYEAQ (reference sequence). CDR3 amino acids: CAIGPGIPSGANVLTF. The DNA of the CDR3 is TGTGCTATCGGCCCAGGAATTCCTTCTGGGGCCAACGTCCTGACTTTC.

V gene TRBV6-4 combines with J gene TRBJ2-1, with 13 positions matching TRBD2. Germline loops: CDR1 MRHNA, CDR2 SNTAGT. The CDR3 spans 15 residues. Trimming removed 6 bases from V and 8 bases from J; junction bases left unmatched: 7. The CDR3 sequence: CASRRGTSGAYEQFF. CDR3 DNA sequence: TGTGCCAGCAGAAGAGGGACTAGCGGGGCCTATGAGCAGTTCTTC.

V gene TRBV6-5 combines with J gene TRBJ1-2, with D uncertain. CDR1 is MNHEY and CDR2 is SVGAGI in the germline V gene. The CDR3 has 12 residues. V was clipped by 8 bases and J by 5 bases, with 12 bases between them. In DNA form, the CDR3 reads TGTGCCAGCGTCCTCGAAGGGTATGGCTACACCTTC. Translation gives CASVLEGYGYTF.

The chain joins TRBV28 to TRBJ1-4, with D perhaps matching TRBD1 (6 bases). V was cut by 8 bases and J by 5 bases, with 15 bases left in between. The CDR3 is 14 residues long. Germline-derived CDR1 and CDR2 are MDHEN and SYDVKM. The CDR3 loop is CASGAGVGNEKLFF. Written as DNA, the CDR3 is TGTGCCAGCGGGGCAGGGGTGGGGAATGAAAAACTGTTTTTT.

The chain has TRBV18 and TRBJ2-3; TRBD1 might be the D (7 bases). Deletions cut 3 bases from V and 8 bases from J, with 33 bases between. The CDR3 totals 20 residues. Germline-derived CDR1 and CDR2 are KGHSH and LQKENI. The CDR3 sequence: CASSPLGDRAVNKVGGTQYF. The CDR3 DNA reads TGTGCCAGCTCACCGTTGGGTGACAGGGCCGTGAATAAAGTGGGAGGTACGCAGTATTTT.

V gene TRBV27 combines with J gene TRBJ1-5; D perhaps matches TRBD1 (5 bases). The CDR3 has 14 residues. Germline loops: CDR1 MNHEY, CDR2 SMNVEV (reference sequence). Trimming took off 6 bases at V and 0 bases at J, with 9 bases between the two ends. DNA for the CDR3: TGTGCCAGCAGAGAGGGGTATAGCAATCAGCCCCAGCATTTT. This translates into CASREGYSNQPQHF.

This chain joins TRBV5-5 and TRBJ2-7; possibly TRBD1 for D (6 bases). Trimming took 4 bases from V and 1 from J, leaving 12 bases between them. This CDR3 contains 14 residues. Germline CDR1 is SGHKS and CDR2 is YYEKEE (reference sequence). The CDR3 bases are TGTGCCAGCAGCGGGACACTCTTTTCCTACGAGCAGTACTTC. Translating gives CASSGTLFSYEQYF.

This clone is a singleton in its sample. The rearrangement links TRBV6-5 to TRBJ2-3; unclear D gene. CDR1 is MNHEY and CDR2 is SVGAGI in the germline V gene. The CDR3 runs 15 residues. The V end was cut by 7 bases, the J end by 0 bases, with 14 bases between. CDR3 sequence: CASKGTATSTDTQYF. CDR3 DNA: TGTGCCAGCAAAGGAACAGCGACTAGCACAGATACGCAGTATTTT.

Notes on this clone: Sequence at one end of the junction differs from germline and may be a read error. This chain links TRBV27 with TRBJ2-1; D uncertain. Per germline, CDR1 MNHEY and CDR2 SMNVEV (reference sequence). The length of the CDR3 is 14 residues. CDR3 sequence reads: CASSLGQDYNEQLF. The CDR3 bases are TGTGCCAGCAGTTTAGGGCAGGATTACAATGAGCAGCTCTTC.

The chain carries TRBV5-6 and TRBJ2-3, with 9 bases that match TRBD2. CDR1 SGHDT and CDR2 YYEEEE come from the germline V gene. This CDR3 is 17 amino acids long. The V and J ends lost 4 bases and 5 bases, in that order; junction bases with no gene match: 14. CDR3 nucleotides: TGTGCCAGCAGCCACCTGCGAGCGGGGGGCCGTAGAGATACGCAGTATTTT. This gives the protein CASSHLRAGGRRDTQYF.

The sample holds a few counts of this clone. The gene calls are TRBV27 and TRBJ1-6; unclear D gene. V was cut by 0 bases and J by 9 bases, with 6 bases left in between. The CDR3 sequence is 13 residues long. Germline CDR1 and CDR2: MNHEY and SMNVEV (reference sequence). CDR3: CASSLSFSSPLHF. The CDR3 DNA sequence: TGTGCCAGCAGTTTATCGTTCTCTTCACCCCTCCACTTT.

The chain combines TRBV5-1 with TRBJ2-5; TRBD2 agrees at 7 bases. The J segment lost 2 bases and the V segment lost 5 bases, leaving 15 bases of the junction unmatched. The CDR3 contains 17 residues. Germline CDR1 and CDR2: SGHRS and YFSETQ. CDR3 sequence: CASRTARASGEQETQYF. As DNA, the CDR3 is TGCGCCAGCAGGACCGCCCGCGCTAGCGGCGAACAAGAGACCCAGTACTTC.

CDR3 in amino acids: CASTTWTGGSTEAFF. In DNA form, the CDR3 reads TGTGCCAGTACCACTTGGACGGGAGGGTCGACTGAAGCTTTCTTT. This rearrangement joins TRBV19 to TRBJ1-1; D is unresolved. Germline lookup yields CDR1 LNHDA and CDR2 SQIVND (reference sequence). V lost 7 bases, J lost 5 bases, and 20 bases lay in between. There are 15 residues in the CDR3.

This chain's CDR3 is CASSQEVLAGGQETQYF. CDR3 nucleotides: TGTGCCAGCAGCCAAGAGGTCCTAGCGGGGGGTCAAGAGACCCAGTACTTC. V is TRBV4-2 and J is TRBJ2-5; 11 nucleotides align to TRBD2. Per the germline V gene, CDR1 is LGHNA and CDR2 is YNFKEQ. Trimming cost V 0 bases and J 2 bases; bases outside gene matches: 5. This CDR3 is built from 17 residues.

The J gene is TRBJ2-7, the V gene TRBV7-2, with D maybe TRBD2 (5 bases). The CDR3 has 13 residues. V lost 3 bases and J lost 7, with 13 bases in between. Germline CDR1 is SGHTA and CDR2 is FQGNSA. DNA of the CDR3: TGTGCCAGCAGCTTTCGGACGAGCGGTGAGCAGTACTTC. This codes for CASSFRTSGEQYF.

This clone was detected only once. The rearrangement links TRBV7-9 to TRBJ2-3, with 14 bases aligning to TRBD2. Losses at the gene ends were 5 bases for V and 2 bases for J; bases not matched to a gene: 6. The CDR3 runs to 17 residues. In germline, CDR1 is SEHNR, CDR2 FQNEAQ (reference sequence). The CDR3 DNA reads TGTGCCAGCAGCCCAGGACTAGCGGGGGGATCCACAGATACGCAGTATTTT. This codes for CASSPGLAGGSTDTQYF.

J is TRBJ2-4 and V is TRBV14; perhaps TRBD1 as D (6 bases). CDR1 is SGHDN, CDR2 FVKESK, per germline. The CDR3 loop spans 12 amino acids. V lost 3 bases, J lost 15 bases, and 15 bases lay in between. DNA for the CDR3: TGTGCCAGCAGCCATGACAGGACCCGGGCGTACTTC. This gives the protein CASSHDRTRAYF. Full variable domain (outside the CDR3, taken from reference TRBV14 and TRBJ2-4): EAGVTQFPSHSVIEKGQTVTLRCDPISGHDNLYWYRRVMGKEIKFLLHFVKESKQDESGMPNNRFLAERTGGTYSTLKVQPAELEDSGVYFCASSHDRTRAYFGAGTRLSVL.

The rearrangement joins TRBV7-8 to TRBJ1-5; D gene unclear. Trimming shortened V by 5 bases and J by 6 bases, and 23 bases separated the two germline ends. Looked up from germline, CDR1 is SGHVS and CDR2 is FQNEAQ. The CDR3 consists of 17 residues. This chain's CDR3 is CASSPTLGNAIGQPQHF. The CDR3 DNA reads as TGTGCCAGCAGCCCCACTCTAGGGAACGCCATTGGTCAGCCCCAGCATTTT.

J is TRBJ2-7 and V is TRBV5-5, with TRBD2 identical over 7 bases. J lost 4 bases, V lost 1 base, and 5 bases had no gene match. The CDR3 contains 14 residues. Germline V lookup: CDR1 SGHKS, CDR2 YYEKEE (reference sequence). CDR3 protein: CASSLWVSGYEQYF. The CDR3 DNA reads as TGTGCCAGCAGCTTGTGGGTTAGCGGGTACGAGCAGTACTTC.

This clone showed up just once. V is TRBV9 and J is TRBJ2-6, with 9 positions matching TRBD1. The CDR3 length is 15 residues. The junction had 2 bases not matched to a gene; V was cut back by 7 bases and J by 0 bases. From germline, CDR1 is SGDLS and CDR2 YYNGEE. The CDR3 region has the DNA TGTGCCAGCCAACAGGGGGCCTCTGGGGCCAACGTCCTGACTTTC. Its protein product is CASQQGASGANVLTF.